The T cell receptor (beta chain) described here comes from a study of blood T cell repertoires in COVID-19. Across the whole study: Specimens from acute and convalescent COVID-19 originated in the United States, Italy and Spain. Sample material is recorded as cDNA or gDNA derived from T cells, B-cell-depleted T cells, or PBMCs.

Between the trimmed V and J ends, which lost 4 bases and 7 bases, there was a span of 18 bases. The CDR3 length is 15 residues. Germline CDR1 reads SGHTS; CDR2 reads YDEGEE. Per the original methods: The assay estimated nucleated cells by amplifying reference gene primers. TCRdb keeps only in-frame clones here, not all; method: immunoSEQ multiplex PCR. Clonal size and the V and J genes are those of that table, whereas D and trimming came from the DNA. The profile shows around 50,000 clones, more than 75% of them singletons. Sequencing input: peripheral blood. The source is a man between 65 and 85 years old with active COVID-19. The genes are TRBV5-8 and TRBJ1-5, with a weak D call TRBD1 (5 bases). DNA of the CDR3: TGTGCCAGCAGCCCGGTTCGGGGGGTTGGCCAGCCCCAGCATTTT. Amino acids: CASSPVRGVGQPQHF.